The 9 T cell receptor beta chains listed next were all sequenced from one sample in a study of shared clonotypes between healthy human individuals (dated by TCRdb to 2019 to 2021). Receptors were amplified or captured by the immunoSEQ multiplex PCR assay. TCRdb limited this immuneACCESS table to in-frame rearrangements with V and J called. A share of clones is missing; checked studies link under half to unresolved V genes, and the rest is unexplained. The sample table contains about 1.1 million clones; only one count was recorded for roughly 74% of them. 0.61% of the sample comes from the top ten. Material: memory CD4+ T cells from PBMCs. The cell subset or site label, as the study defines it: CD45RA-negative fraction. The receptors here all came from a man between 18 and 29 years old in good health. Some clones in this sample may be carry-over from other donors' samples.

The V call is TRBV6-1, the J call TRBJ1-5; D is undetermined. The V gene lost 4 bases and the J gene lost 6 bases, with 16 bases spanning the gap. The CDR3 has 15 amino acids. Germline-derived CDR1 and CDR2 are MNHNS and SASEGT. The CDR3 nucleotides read TGTGCCAGCAGTGGAGAAAGAGGGTGGGCTCAGCCCCAGCATTTT. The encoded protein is CASSGERGWAQPQHF.

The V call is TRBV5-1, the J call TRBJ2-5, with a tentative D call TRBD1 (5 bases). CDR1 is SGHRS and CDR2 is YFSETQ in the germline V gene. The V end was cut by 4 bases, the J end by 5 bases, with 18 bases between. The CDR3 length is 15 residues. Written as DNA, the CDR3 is TGCGCCAGCAGCGTTATTCCTGGGGCATGGGAGACCCAGTACTTC. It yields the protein CASSVIPGAWETQYF.

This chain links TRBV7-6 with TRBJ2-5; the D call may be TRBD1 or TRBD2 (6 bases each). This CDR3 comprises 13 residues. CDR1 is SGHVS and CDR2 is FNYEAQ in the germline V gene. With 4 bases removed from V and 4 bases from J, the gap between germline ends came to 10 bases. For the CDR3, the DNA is TGTGCCAGCAGCTCGGGGGCGGGAGAGACCCAGTACTTC. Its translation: CASSSGAGETQYF.

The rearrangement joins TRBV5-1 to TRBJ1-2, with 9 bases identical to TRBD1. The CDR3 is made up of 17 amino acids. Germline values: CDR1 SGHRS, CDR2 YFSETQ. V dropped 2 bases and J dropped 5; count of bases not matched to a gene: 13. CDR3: CASSFQPTGGASYGYTF. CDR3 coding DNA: TGCGCCAGCAGCTTTCAACCCACAGGGGGCGCTTCTTATGGCTACACCTTC. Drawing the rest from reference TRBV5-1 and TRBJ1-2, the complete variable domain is KAGVTQTPRYLIKTRGQQVTLSCSPISGHRSVSWYQQTPGQGLQFLFEYFSETQRNKGNFPGRFSGRQFSNSRSEMNVSTLELGDSALYLCASSFQPTGGASYGYTFGSGTRLTVV.

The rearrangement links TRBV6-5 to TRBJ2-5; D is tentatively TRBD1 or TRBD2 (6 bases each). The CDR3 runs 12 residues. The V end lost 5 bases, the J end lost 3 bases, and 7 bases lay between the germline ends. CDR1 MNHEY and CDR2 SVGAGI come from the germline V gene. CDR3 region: CASSRGEETQYF. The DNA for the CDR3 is TGTGCCAGCAGTAGGGGGGAAGAGACCCAGTACTTC.

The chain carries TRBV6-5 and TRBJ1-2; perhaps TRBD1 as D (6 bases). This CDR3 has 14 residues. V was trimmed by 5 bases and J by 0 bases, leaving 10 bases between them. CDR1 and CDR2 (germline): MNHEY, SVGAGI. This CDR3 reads CASSRQVSNYGYTF. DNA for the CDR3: TGTGCCAGCAGTCGACAGGTTTCTAACTATGGCTACACCTTC.

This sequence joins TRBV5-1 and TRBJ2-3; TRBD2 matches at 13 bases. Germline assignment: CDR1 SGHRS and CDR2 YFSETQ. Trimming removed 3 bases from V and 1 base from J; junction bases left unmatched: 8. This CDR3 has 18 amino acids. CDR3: CASSSGLAGDLGTDTQYF. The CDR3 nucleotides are TGCGCCAGCAGCTCCGGACTAGCGGGAGACTTGGGCACAGATACGCAGTATTTT.

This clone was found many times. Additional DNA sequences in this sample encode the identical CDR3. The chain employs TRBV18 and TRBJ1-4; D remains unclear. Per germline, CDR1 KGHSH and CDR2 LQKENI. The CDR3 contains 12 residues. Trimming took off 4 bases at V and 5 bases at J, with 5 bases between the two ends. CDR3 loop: CASSRPNEKLFF. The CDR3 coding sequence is TGTGCCAGCTCACGACCAAATGAAAAACTGTTTTTT.

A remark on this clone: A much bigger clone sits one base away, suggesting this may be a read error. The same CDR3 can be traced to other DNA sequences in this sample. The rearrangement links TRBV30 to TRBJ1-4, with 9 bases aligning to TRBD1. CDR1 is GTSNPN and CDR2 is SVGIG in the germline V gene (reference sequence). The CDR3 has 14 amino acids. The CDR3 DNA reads TGTGCCTGGAGCGAAGGGACAGGGCGAGGAAAACTGTTCTTT. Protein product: CAWSEGTGRGKLFF.